This TCR beta chain is from a study of graft-versus-host responses after intestinal transplantation. This clone was seen a single time. As yet, its antigen is unknown. V was shortened by 4 bases and J by 0 bases, with 6 bases between the two germline ends. The CDR3 is 13 residues long. Germline V gene lookup returns CDR1 GTSNPN and CDR2 SVGIG (reference sequence). Assay: immunoSEQ multiplex PCR; the TCRdb copy retains only in-frame clones and omits some. The sample comprises approximately 86,000 clones, just under 95% of which are singletons, and roughly 0.44% rests with the top ten. The origin of this receptor is a human donor who was the organ donor for an intestinal transplant. The sample in question was unstimulated CD8+ T cells sorted from spleen or lymph node cells, obtained before transplant. This chain connects TRBV30 to TRBJ1-4, with D maybe TRBD1 (5 bases). In DNA, the CDR3 is TGTGCCTGGACAGGGCCAACTAATGAAAAACTGTTTTTT. As protein: CAWTGPTNEKLFF.